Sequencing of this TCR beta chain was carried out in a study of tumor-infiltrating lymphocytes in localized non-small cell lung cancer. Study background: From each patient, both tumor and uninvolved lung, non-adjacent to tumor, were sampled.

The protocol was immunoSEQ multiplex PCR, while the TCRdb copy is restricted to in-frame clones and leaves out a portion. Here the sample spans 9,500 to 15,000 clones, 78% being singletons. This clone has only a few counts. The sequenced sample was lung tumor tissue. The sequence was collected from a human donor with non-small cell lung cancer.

CDR3 bases: TGCGCCAGCAGCCTACTCGGCAGGGATTCACCCCTCCACTTT. It translates to CASSLLGRDSPLHF. The rearrangement joins TRBV5-1 to TRBJ1-6; D is possibly TRBD1 (5 bases). CDR1 SGHRS and CDR2 YFSETQ come from the germline V gene. CDR3 length: 14 amino acids. V dropped 4 bases and J dropped 8 bases, with 13 bases sitting between them.